This T cell receptor beta chain was sequenced in a study of spatial heterogeneity in lung cancer. The study, taken as a whole, reports: The study found that expanded intratumoral alpha and beta TCR counts tracked tumor mutation counts.

The time point: sample taken at primary tumor resection. Via MiXCR, TCRdb re-called the 5' RACE reads, giving one row per CDR3 protein. The profile shows approximately 21,000 distinct CDR3 sequences, 4.8% of them singletons. This CDR3 has 14 amino acids. CDR1 MNHEY and CDR2 SMNVEV come from the germline V gene (reference sequence). V dropped 5 bases and J dropped 7 bases, with 14 bases sitting between them. This clonotype appeared many times. The antigen is not known. The chain uses TRBV27 and TRBJ1-4; maybe TRBD1 (5 bases). The source of this sequence is a male donor with early-stage non-small cell lung cancer. This sample comprised lung tumor tissue, obtained at surgery. CDR3 amino acids: CASSPQPGTEKLFF. The CDR3 bases are TGTGCCAGCAGTCCACAACCTGGGACTGAAAAACTGTTTTTT.